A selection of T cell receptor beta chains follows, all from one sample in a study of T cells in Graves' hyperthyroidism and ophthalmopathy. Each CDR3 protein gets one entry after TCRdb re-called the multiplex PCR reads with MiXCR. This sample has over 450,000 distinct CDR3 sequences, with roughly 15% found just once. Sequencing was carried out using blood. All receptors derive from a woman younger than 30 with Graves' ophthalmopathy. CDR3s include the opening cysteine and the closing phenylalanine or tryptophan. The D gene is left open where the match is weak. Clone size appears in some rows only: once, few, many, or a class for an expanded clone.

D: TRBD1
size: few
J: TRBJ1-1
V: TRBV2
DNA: TGTGCCAGCGACAGGGGCACTGAAGCTTTCTTT
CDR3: CASDRGTEAFF

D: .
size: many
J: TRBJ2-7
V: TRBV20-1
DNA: TGCAGTGCTAGAGATGCCCTACAGGGCTACGAGCAGTACTTC
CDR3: CSARDALQGYEQYF

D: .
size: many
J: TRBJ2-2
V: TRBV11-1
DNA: TGTGCCAGCAGCCAAAGGGGAGGAGGGTTCAGCACCGGGGAGCTGTTTTTT
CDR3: CASSQRGGGFSTGELFF

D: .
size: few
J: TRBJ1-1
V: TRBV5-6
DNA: TGTGCCAGCAGCCCAGGAAGCAGCCCTACCACTGAAGCTTTCTTT
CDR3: CASSPGSSPTTEAFF

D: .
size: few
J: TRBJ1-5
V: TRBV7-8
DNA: TGTGCCAGCAGCTTAGAGGGGTTACAGCCCCAGCATTTT
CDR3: CASSLEGLQPQHF

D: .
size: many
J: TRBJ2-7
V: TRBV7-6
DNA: TGTGCCAGCAGCTTTCCAGGGGACGAGCAGTACTTC
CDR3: CASSFPGDEQYF

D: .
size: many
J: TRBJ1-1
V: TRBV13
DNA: TGTGCCAGCAGCTCCGGGACGGTAGACACTGAAGCTTTCTTT
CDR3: CASSSGTVDTEAFF

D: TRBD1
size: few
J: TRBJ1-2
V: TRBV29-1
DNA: TGCAGCGTTGGGGACAGCCGAGACTATGGCTACACCTTC
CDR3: CSVGDSRDYGYTF

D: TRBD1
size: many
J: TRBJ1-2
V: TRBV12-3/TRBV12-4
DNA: TGTGCCAGCACTGCTCCGGGACAGGGGGATGGCTACACCTTC
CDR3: CASTAPGQGDGYTF

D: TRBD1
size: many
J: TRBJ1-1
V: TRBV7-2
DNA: TGTGCCAGCAGCCAAAAAACAGGGGGGTCTGAAGCTTTCTTT
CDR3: CASSQKTGGSEAFF

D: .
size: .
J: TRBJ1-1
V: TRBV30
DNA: TGTGCCTGGAGTGCGGAGACTGAAGCTTTCTTT
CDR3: CAWSAETEAFF

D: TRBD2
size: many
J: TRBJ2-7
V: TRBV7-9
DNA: TGTGCCAGCAGCCCGACTAGCGAATACTACGAGCAGTACTTC
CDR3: CASSPTSEYYEQYF

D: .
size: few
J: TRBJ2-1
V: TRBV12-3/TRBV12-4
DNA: TGTGCCAGCAGTTTTAATAAGTACCTTGACAATGAGCAGTTCTTC
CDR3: CASSFNKYLDNEQFF